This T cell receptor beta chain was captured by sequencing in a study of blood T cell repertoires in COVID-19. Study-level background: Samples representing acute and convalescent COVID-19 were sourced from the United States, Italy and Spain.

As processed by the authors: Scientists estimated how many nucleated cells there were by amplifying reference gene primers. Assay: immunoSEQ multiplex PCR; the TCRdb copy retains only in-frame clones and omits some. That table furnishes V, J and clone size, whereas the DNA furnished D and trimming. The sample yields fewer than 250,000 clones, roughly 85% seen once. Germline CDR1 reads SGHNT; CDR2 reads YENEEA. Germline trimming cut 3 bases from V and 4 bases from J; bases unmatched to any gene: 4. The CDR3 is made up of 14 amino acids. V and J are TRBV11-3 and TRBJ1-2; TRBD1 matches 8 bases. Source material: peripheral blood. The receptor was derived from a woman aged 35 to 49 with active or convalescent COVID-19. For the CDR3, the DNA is TGTGCCAGCAGCTTGGAAGGGACAGGCTATGGCTACACCTTC. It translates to CASSLEGTGYGYTF. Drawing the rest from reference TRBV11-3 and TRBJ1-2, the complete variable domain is EAGVVQSPRYKIIEKKQPVAFWCNPISGHNTLYWYLQNLGQGPELLIRYENEEAVDDSQLPKDRFSAERLKGVDSTLKIQPAELGDSAVYLCASSLEGTGYGYTFGSGTRLTVV.